Shown below are 21 T cell receptor beta chains from a single sample sequenced in a study of shared clonotypes between healthy human individuals. Naive CD8 cells lacked CD45RO and underwent positive selection for CCR7, leaving out terminally differentiated effector memory CD45RA+ cells. The repertoire was sequenced with immunoSEQ multiplex PCR; TCRdb's copy has only in-frame clones and lacks some. The sample has about 2.2 million clones, around 95% seen once. What was sequenced was naive CD8+ T cells from PBMCs. Receptors originate from a man between 18 and 35 years old in good health. Some clones in this sample may be carry-over from other donors' samples.

The V and J genes are TRBV28 and TRBJ1-2, with TRBD1 matching 8 bases. Germline assignment: CDR1 MDHEN and CDR2 SYDVKM. With 2 bases clipped from V and 4 bases from J, the junction kept 12 bases outside the gene matches. This CDR3 spans 17 amino acids. The DNA of the CDR3 is TGTGCCAGCAGTTTAAGGACAGGGAATCTAGTCTTCTATGGCTACACCTTC. Amino acid sequence: CASSLRTGNLVFYGYTF.

This clone turned up a few times. The chain joins TRBV15 to TRBJ1-5, with D perhaps matching TRBD1 (6 bases). Germline values: CDR1 LNHNV, CDR2 YYDKDF (reference sequence). CDR3 length: 15 residues. V was shortened by 2 bases and J by 1 base, with 9 bases between the two germline ends. This chain's CDR3 is CATSRWGASNQPQHF. CDR3 sequence (DNA): TGTGCCACCAGCAGATGGGGGGCGAGCAATCAGCCCCAGCATTTT.

This clone was found once. The CDR3 reads CASGFGSGNTIYF. In DNA, the CDR3 is TGTGCTAGTGGTTTTGGCTCTGGAAACACCATATATTTT. The chain combines TRBV12-5 with TRBJ1-3; D ambiguous. CDR1 is LGHNT and CDR2 is FRNRAP in the germline V gene. V was pared by 3 bases and J by 0 bases, with 3 bases between. The CDR3 loop spans 13 amino acids. The whole variable domain, remainder taken from reference TRBV12-5 and TRBJ1-3, is DARVTQTPRHKVTEMGQEVTMRCQPILGHNTVFWYRQTMMQGLELLAYFRNRAPLDDSGMPKDRFSAEMPDATLATLKIQPSEPRDSAVYFCASGFGSGNTIYFGEGSWLTVV.

As regards this clone: The same CDR3 arises from other DNA sequences in this sample as well. This chain joins TRBV5-4 and TRBJ2-7; no definite D call. Germline V gene data show CDR1 as SGHNT and CDR2 as YYREEE (reference sequence). The length of the CDR3 is 12 residues. Trimming left V 0 bases short and J 6 bases short, with 7 bases between. The CDR3 spells CASSLGSLEQYF. For the CDR3, the DNA is TGTGCCAGCAGCTTGGGATCCCTCGAGCAGTACTTC.

The CDR3: CASSLLGQGARNEQFF. The CDR3 coding sequence is TGTGCCAGCAGTTTATTGGGCCAGGGGGCGCGGAATGAGCAGTTCTTC. The genes are TRBV27 and TRBJ2-1; 8 nucleotides match TRBD1. Germline lookup yields CDR1 MNHEY and CDR2 SMNVEV (reference sequence). V shed 1 base, J shed 7 bases, and the junction held 9 bases outside the gene matches. CDR3 size: 16 residues.

V is TRBV19 and J is TRBJ2-7; no clear D gene. The germline V and J ends were trimmed by 5 bases and 1 base, with 9 bases remaining between them. CDR1 is LNHDA, CDR2 SQIVND, per germline (reference sequence). The CDR3 is 13 residues long. CDR3 nucleotide sequence: TGTGCCAGTAGTTCTACTTTGTCCTACGAGCAGTACTTC. This translates into CASSSTLSYEQYF.

V and J are TRBV7-9 and TRBJ2-1; 7 bases are shared with TRBD2. This CDR3 has 15 residues. The V gene end was trimmed by 4 bases and the J gene end by 6 bases; junction bases not matched to a gene: 9. From germline, CDR1 is SEHNR and CDR2 FQNEAQ (reference sequence). DNA for the CDR3: TGTGCCAGCAGCTCCGGACTAGGTCAAGTCAATGAGCAGTTCTTC. This sequence encodes CASSSGLGQVNEQFF.

The V call is TRBV9, the J call TRBJ1-1, with D perhaps matching TRBD1 (5 bases). CDR3 length equals 15 residues. Germline assignment: CDR1 SGDLS and CDR2 YYNGEE. Trimming left V 4 bases short and J 3 bases short, with 16 bases between. The CDR3 DNA reads TGTGCCAGCAGCCCGAAAGGAGGGGTGGACACTGAAGCTTTCTTT. This sequence encodes CASSPKGGVDTEAFF.

V usage is TRBV9 and J usage is TRBJ2-7; the D gene could be TRBD1 or TRBD2 (5 bases each). Germline CDR1 and CDR2: SGDLS and YYNGEE. This CDR3 is built from 14 residues. V lost 3 bases and J 5 bases, leaving 15 bases between the germline ends. The CDR3 is CASSGGTTGNEQYF. DNA for the CDR3: TGTGCCAGCAGCGGAGGGACGACGGGCAACGAGCAGTACTTC.

The gene calls are TRBV28 and TRBJ2-7; TRBD2 agrees at 8 bases. The CDR3 consists of 13 residues. In germline, CDR1 is MDHEN, CDR2 SYDVKM. V lost 3 bases, J lost 8 bases, and 6 bases stayed unmatched. The CDR3, as DNA: TGTGCCAGCAGTTTTAGCGGGACGTTCAAGCAGTACTTC. It encodes CASSFSGTFKQYF.

The chain recombines TRBV25-1 with TRBJ2-7; maybe TRBD2 (5 bases). This CDR3 region has 15 residues. Germline V lookup: CDR1 MGHDK, CDR2 SYGVNS. V was shortened by 1 base and J by 6 bases, with 16 bases between the two germline ends. CDR3 loop: CASSESGSSSGEQYF. CDR3 bases: TGTGCCAGCAGTGAATCTGGGAGTTCCTCGGGCGAGCAGTACTTC.

The chain couples TRBV28 to TRBJ2-2; D may match TRBD1 or TRBD2 (5 bases each). The V gene lost 8 bases and the J gene lost 8 bases, with 21 bases spanning the gap. Germline V lookup: CDR1 MDHEN, CDR2 SYDVKM. There are 15 residues in the CDR3. The CDR3 spells CASHKGASFIGELFF. CDR3 in DNA: TGTGCCAGCCACAAAGGGGCTAGCTTCATTGGGGAGCTGTTTTTT.

Remarks on this clone: The same CDR3 is also encoded by other DNA sequences in this sample. The rearrangement joins TRBV7-9 to TRBJ2-7, with D perhaps matching TRBD1 (6 bases). Trimming shortened V by 5 bases and J by 0 bases, and 11 bases separated the two germline ends. Germline CDR1 is SEHNR and CDR2 is FQNEAQ (reference sequence). This CDR3 is 14 amino acids long. The CDR3 DNA reads as TGTGCCAGCAGCCCGGACAGCCTCTCCTACGAGCAGTACTTC. Translating it yields CASSPDSLSYEQYF.

The V gene is TRBV5-4, the J gene TRBJ2-7; D is perhaps TRBD1 (5 bases). The CDR3 loop spans 13 amino acids. CDR1 SGHNT and CDR2 YYREEE come from the germline V gene (reference sequence). V was pared by 0 bases and J by 7 bases, with 11 bases between. The CDR3 nucleotides read TGTGCCAGCAGCTTGGGCCTTAGGGGTGAGCAGTACTTC. Translated, it gives CASSLGLRGEQYF.

The rearrangement joins TRBV14 to TRBJ2-1; D unclear. Germline V gives CDR1 SGHDN, CDR2 FVKESK. The length of the CDR3 is 13 residues. Trimming stripped 0 bases from V and 7 bases from J, with 7 bases between. The CDR3 DNA follows: TGTGCCAGCAGCCAAGATGTGGGGAATGAGCAGTTCTTC. It encodes CASSQDVGNEQFF.

This chain connects TRBV9 to TRBJ1-2, with a possible D match to TRBD1 (5 bases). CDR3 length: 12 amino acids. Between the trimmed V and J ends, which lost 3 bases and 7 bases, there was a span of 10 bases. Germline CDR1 and CDR2: SGDLS and YYNGEE. CDR3 DNA: TGTGCCAGCAGCGCGGGGGTTGTTGGCTACACCTTC. Protein sequence: CASSAGVVGYTF.

The chain joins TRBV19 to TRBJ2-3; 7 bases are shared with TRBD2. This CDR3 has 15 amino acids. Germline lookup yields CDR1 LNHDA and CDR2 SQIVND (reference sequence). The J segment lost 2 bases and the V segment lost 3 bases, leaving 5 bases of the junction unmatched. CDR3 coding DNA: TGTGCCAGTAGTATGGGAGGGCCAATCACAGATACGCAGTATTTT. Its protein is CASSMGGPITDTQYF.

The rearrangement uses TRBV7-9 and TRBJ2-7; 12 bases align to TRBD2. The CDR3 is made up of 18 amino acids. The V segment lost 4 bases and the J segment 6 bases; nucleotides outside the gene matches: 16. Germline V gene sequence: CDR1 SEHNR, CDR2 FQNEAQ (reference sequence). CDR3 bases: TGTGCCAGCAGCTCAACGGGACTAGCGGGTGGTGAAGGTCCCGAGCAGTACTTC. This sequence encodes CASSSTGLAGGEGPEQYF.

This rearrangement joins TRBV10-2 to TRBJ2-1; maybe TRBD2 (6 bases). This CDR3 is built from 15 residues. V lost 4 bases and J lost 2, with 12 bases in between. Looked up from germline, CDR1 is WSHSY and CDR2 is SAAADI. The CDR3 DNA is TGCGCCAGCAGTGTCGGTCTAGCGCCCTACAATGAGCAGTTCTTC. Translation: CASSVGLAPYNEQFF.

V gene TRBV29-1 combines with J gene TRBJ2-7; D unresolved. V was cut by 6 bases and J by 0 bases, with 12 bases left in between. CDR1 and CDR2 from the germline V gene are SQVTM and ANQGSEA. This CDR3 has 13 residues. In DNA form, the CDR3 reads TGCAGCGTCTTAGACGGTAACTCCTACGAGCAGTACTTC. Protein: CSVLDGNSYEQYF.

V usage is TRBV4-1 and J usage is TRBJ2-2; 10 positions agree with TRBD2. This CDR3 spans 16 amino acids. Germline trimming cut 2 bases from V and 1 base from J; bases unmatched to any gene: 1. Germline CDR1 MGHRA, CDR2 YSYEKL. CDR3 in DNA: TGCGCCAGCAGCCAACGGACTAGCGGGAACACCGGGGAGCTGTTTTTT. Protein: CASSQRTSGNTGELFF.